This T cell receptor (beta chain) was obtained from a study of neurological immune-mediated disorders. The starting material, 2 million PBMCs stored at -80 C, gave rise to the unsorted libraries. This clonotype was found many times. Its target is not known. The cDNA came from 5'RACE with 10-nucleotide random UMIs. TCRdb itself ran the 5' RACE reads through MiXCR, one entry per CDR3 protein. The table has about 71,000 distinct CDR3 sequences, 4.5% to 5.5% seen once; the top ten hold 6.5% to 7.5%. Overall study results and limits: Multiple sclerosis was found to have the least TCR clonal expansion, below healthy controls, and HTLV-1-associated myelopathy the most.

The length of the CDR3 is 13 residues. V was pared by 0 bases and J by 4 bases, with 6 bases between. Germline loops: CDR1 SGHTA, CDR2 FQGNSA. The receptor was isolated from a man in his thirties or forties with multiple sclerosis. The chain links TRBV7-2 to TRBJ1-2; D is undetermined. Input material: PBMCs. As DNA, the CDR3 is TGTGCCAGCAGCTTAGCCGATTCCTATGGCTACACCTTC. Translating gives CASSLADSYGYTF.